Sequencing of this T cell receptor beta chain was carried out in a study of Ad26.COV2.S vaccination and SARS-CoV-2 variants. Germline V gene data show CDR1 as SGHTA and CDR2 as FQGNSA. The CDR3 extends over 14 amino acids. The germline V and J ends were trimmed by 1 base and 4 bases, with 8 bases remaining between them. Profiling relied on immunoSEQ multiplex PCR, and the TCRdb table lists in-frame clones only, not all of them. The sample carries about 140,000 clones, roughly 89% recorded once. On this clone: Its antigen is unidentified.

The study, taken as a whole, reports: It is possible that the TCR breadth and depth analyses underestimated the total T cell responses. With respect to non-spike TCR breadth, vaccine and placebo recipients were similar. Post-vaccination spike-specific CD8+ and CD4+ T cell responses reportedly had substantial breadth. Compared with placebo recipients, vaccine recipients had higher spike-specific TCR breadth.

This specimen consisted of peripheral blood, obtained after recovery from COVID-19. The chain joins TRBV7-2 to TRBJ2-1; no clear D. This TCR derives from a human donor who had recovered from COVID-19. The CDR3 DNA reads TGTGCCAGCAGCTTAGGGGCAGCGTACAATGAGCAGTTCTTC. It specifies CASSLGAAYNEQFF.